These 30 T cell receptor beta chains were sequenced from one sample in a study of blood T cells in healthy people across ages. Alongside a J-beta primer mix, a sample-barcoded 5' primer served in a second PCR lasting roughly 7 to 12 cycles. TCRdb independently ran MiXCR on the 5' RACE reads; one entry per CDR3 protein. The sample has some 1.7 million distinct CDR3 sequences; under 30% are singletons. Sequenced material: blood. The receptors shown here come from a woman in her 30s in good health.

This clonotype has only a few counts. The chain links TRBV5-1 to TRBJ2-2, with D perhaps TRBD2 (5 bases). CDR1 and CDR2 (germline): SGHRS, YFSETQ. V gave up 2 bases and J gave up 4 bases, with 15 bases separating them. The CDR3 sequence is 16 residues long. The CDR3 nucleotides read TGCGCCAGCAGCTTCGGGGTCCCCTGGGGCACCGGGGAGCTGTTTTTT. The encoded protein is CASSFGVPWGTGELFF. Filled out from reference TRBV5-1 and TRBJ2-2, the complete variable domain reads KAGVTQTPRYLIKTRGQQVTLSCSPISGHRSVSWYQQTPGQGLQFLFEYFSETQRNKGNFPGRFSGRQFSNSRSEMNVSTLELGDSALYLCASSFGVPWGTGELFFGEGSRLTVL.

The V call is TRBV30, the J call TRBJ1-1; unclear D gene. The CDR3 runs 14 residues. V was pared by 0 bases and J by 5 bases, with 13 bases between. Germline V gene data show CDR1 as GTSNPN and CDR2 as SVGIG (reference sequence). The CDR3, as DNA: TGTGCCTGGAGTGTATCTTTGGGCGGGACTGAAGCTTTCTTT. As protein: CAWSVSLGGTEAFF.

The chain uses TRBV19 and TRBJ2-2, with D uncertain. Germline assignment: CDR1 LNHDA and CDR2 SQIVND (reference sequence). There are 14 residues in the CDR3. Deletions cut 3 bases from V and 2 bases from J, with 7 bases between. The CDR3 loop reads CASSMWGNTGELFF. For the CDR3, the DNA is TGTGCCAGTAGTATGTGGGGAAACACCGGGGAGCTGTTTTTT.

The rearrangement links TRBV20-1 to TRBJ1-6; no clear D gene. The CDR3 spans 12 residues. The ends were cut back, 5 bases at V and 5 bases at J, with 7 bases in the middle. CDR1 is DFQATT, CDR2 SNEGSKA, per germline (reference sequence). The CDR3 coding sequence is TGCAGTGCTGGACTGAATAATTCACCCCTCCACTTT. It is translated as CSAGLNNSPLHF.

This clonotype was detected ten times or more. The chain is built from TRBV7-9 and TRBJ1-1; 9 bases agree with TRBD1. The germline V gene encodes CDR1 SEHNR and CDR2 FQNEAQ (reference sequence). The ends lost 5 bases at V and 1 base at J; junction bases unmatched: 5. This CDR3 is built from 15 residues. The CDR3 loop is CASSPGTGKNTEAFF. The DNA of the CDR3 is TGTGCCAGCAGCCCGGGGACAGGGAAGAACACTGAAGCTTTCTTT.

The table lists this clonotype with a few counts. The CDR3 loop is CASSLGASLNEKLFF. The CDR3 region has the DNA TGCGCCAGCAGCTTGGGCGCCTCCCTTAATGAAAAACTGTTTTTT. The chain combines TRBV5-1 with TRBJ1-4; no firm D call. CDR1 and CDR2 from the germline V gene are SGHRS and YFSETQ. This CDR3 contains 15 residues. The germline V and J ends were trimmed by 0 bases and 4 bases, with 10 bases remaining between them.

This sequence joins TRBV20-1 and TRBJ2-1, with a weak D call TRBD2 (6 bases). V was clipped by 6 bases and J by 7 bases, with 16 bases between them. The CDR3 runs 13 residues. Germline CDR1 reads DFQATT; CDR2 reads SNEGSKA (reference sequence). CDR3 nucleotide sequence: TGCAGTGCCCCAACCTTGAGCGGGAATGAGCAGTTCTTC. Its translation is CSAPTLSGNEQFF.

This clonotype was recorded at least ten times. V usage is TRBV12-3 or TRBV12-4 and J usage is TRBJ1-2; a possible D gene is TRBD1 (6 bases). The CDR3 has 12 amino acids. The ends were cut back, 1 base at V and 8 bases at J, with 8 bases in the middle. CDR3 in DNA: TGTGCCAGCAGTTTAGGAACAGGGGGCTACACCTTC. It is translated as CASSLGTGGYTF.

This clonotype was counted ten times or more. Written as DNA, the CDR3 is TGTGCCAGCAGTCGAGGGGGATCACCCCTCCACTTT. Amino acids: CASSRGGSPLHF. The chain employs TRBV6-5 and TRBJ1-6; tentative D call: TRBD1 (6 bases). The CDR3 runs 12 residues. Germline V gives CDR1 MNHEY, CDR2 SVGAGI. V was cut by 5 bases and J by 10 bases, with 9 bases left in between.

A note on this clonotype: A much bigger clone sits one base away, suggesting this may be a read error. This chain connects TRBV2 to TRBJ2-4; 7 positions agree with TRBD2. Gene TRBJ2-7 matches the end of the DNA better, so the J call may be wrong. CDR1 is SNHLY and CDR2 is FYNNEI in the germline V gene. The CDR3 contains 14 residues. The CDR3 spells CTSSVMAGDYEQYF. The CDR3 region has the DNA TGTACCAGCAGTGTAATGGCGGGGGACTACGAGCAGTACTTC.

DNA of the CDR3: TGCAGTGCCGATCCTGGGACTAGCGGGAGTAATGAGCAGTACTTC. It is translated as CSADPGTSGSNEQYF. The chain links TRBV20-1 to TRBJ2-5, with 14 bases aligning to TRBD2. Unmatched junction bases numbered 14, after V lost 6 bases and J lost 11 bases. This CDR3 comprises 15 residues. Germline V CDR1 and CDR2: DFQATT, SNEGSKA (reference sequence).

This sequence joins TRBV7-9 and TRBJ2-7; D assignment may be TRBD1 or TRBD2 (5 bases each). V lost 5 bases, J lost 1 base, and 12 bases lay in between. CDR3 size: 14 residues. The germline V gene has CDR1 SEHNR and CDR2 FQNEAQ (reference sequence). The CDR3 loop reads CASSRPGTSYEQYF. The CDR3 bases are TGTGCCAGCAGCCGCCCCGGGACGTCCTACGAGCAGTACTTC.

This clonotype was seen only a few times. This sequence joins TRBV7-2 and TRBJ2-7; no firm D call. Germline CDR1 is SGHTA and CDR2 is FQGNSA. V was shortened by 5 bases and J by 4 bases, with 9 bases between the two germline ends. This CDR3 comprises 12 residues. CDR3 coding DNA: TGTGCCAGCAGCGGGAACAAATACGAGCAGTACTTC. As protein: CASSGNKYEQYF.

This clonotype has ten or more counts. The chain links TRBV7-2 to TRBJ1-2; D unresolved. Germline-derived CDR1 and CDR2 are SGHTA and FQGNSA. This CDR3 has 12 amino acids. Trimming removed 5 bases from V and 3 bases from J, with 7 bases in between. CDR3 nucleotides: TGTGCCAGCAGCCCCCAATACTATGGCTACACCTTC. It is translated as CASSPQYYGYTF.

V and J are TRBV20-1 and TRBJ2-1; D is ambiguous. The V end lost 5 bases, the J end lost 4 bases, and 15 bases lay between the germline ends. Germline assignment: CDR1 DFQATT and CDR2 SNEGSKA (reference sequence). This CDR3 spans 14 amino acids. The CDR3 sequence is CSALKGVIYNEQFF. CDR3 sequence (DNA): TGCAGTGCTCTGAAAGGAGTAATTTACAATGAGCAGTTCTTC.

This chain links TRBV28 with TRBJ1-3; D gene unclear. Germline-derived CDR1 and CDR2 are MDHEN and SYDVKM. Trimming stripped 3 bases from V and 5 bases from J, with 17 bases between. The CDR3 runs to 16 residues. The CDR3 nucleotides are TGTGCCAGCAGTTTCGGCGGGTCGGCGGCGCGAAACACCATATATTTT. Residues: CASSFGGSAARNTIYF.

This chain connects TRBV11-2 to TRBJ1-1; 9 positions match TRBD1. Germline assignment: CDR1 SGHAT and CDR2 FQNNGV. The CDR3 totals 15 residues. The ends lost 4 bases at V and 8 bases at J; junction bases unmatched: 11. CDR3 in amino acids: CASSSRPLGTGEAFF. As DNA, the CDR3 is TGTGCCAGCAGCTCCAGACCACTCGGGACAGGGGAAGCTTTCTTT.

V and J are TRBV14 and TRBJ2-7, with 8 bases identical to TRBD1. The CDR3 has 16 amino acids. Germline V gene lookup returns CDR1 SGHDN and CDR2 FVKESK. V lost 1 base and J lost 4; bases outside the gene matches: 9. The CDR3 DNA sequence: TGTGCCAGCAGCCAAGTGGGACAGGAGATAATGTACGAGCAGTACTTC. This sequence encodes CASSQVGQEIMYEQYF.

This clonotype was detected many times. V and J are TRBV10-2 and TRBJ2-7, with TRBD1 matching 7 bases. The V gene's germline CDR1 is WSHSY and CDR2 SAAADI. V was clipped by 11 bases and J by 2 bases; unmatched bases: 9. The CDR3 loop spans 13 amino acids. CDR3 residues: CASRSGQAYEQYF. For the CDR3, the DNA is TGCGCCTCCCGGAGCGGACAGGCCTACGAGCAGTACTTC.

As for this clonotype: A single base separates this from a much larger clone, so it may be a read error. The chain recombines TRBV4-1 with TRBJ2-1; D is undetermined. The CDR3 totals 17 residues. From germline, CDR1 is MGHRA and CDR2 YSYEKL. V was pared by 0 bases and J by 13 bases, with 25 bases between. The CDR3 sequence is CASSQDSRFGFQETQFF. Here the CDR3 DNA reads TGCGCCAGCAGCCAAGATTCGAGATTTGGTTTCCAAGAGACTCAGTTCTTC.

This clonotype was recorded many times. This chain uses TRBV9 with TRBJ2-3; unclear D gene. Deletions cut 4 bases from V and 0 bases from J, with 9 bases between. CDR3 size: 14 residues. Germline V gene lookup returns CDR1 SGDLS and CDR2 YYNGEE. The CDR3 DNA reads TGTGCCAGCAGCTCACGGGCGAGCACAGATACGCAGTATTTT. Protein sequence: CASSSRASTDTQYF.

This chain links TRBV3-1 with TRBJ1-1; D unclear. Trimming stripped 3 bases from V and 1 base from J, with 6 bases between. Germline V gene data show CDR1 as LGHDT and CDR2 as YNNKEL (reference sequence). This CDR3 region has 13 residues. The CDR3 reads CASSHGRNTEAFF. The CDR3 region has the DNA TGTGCCAGCAGCCACGGGCGGAACACTGAAGCTTTCTTT.

The table lists this clonotype with a few counts. The CDR3 region has the DNA TGTGCCATCAGTGGCACCCCCGGGGGGGCGAATGAGCAGTACTTC. Its protein product is CAISGTPGGANEQYF. The chain carries TRBV10-3 and TRBJ2-7, with TRBD2 matching 8 bases. This CDR3 has 15 amino acids. The V and J ends lost 4 bases and 7 bases, in that order; junction bases with no gene match: 12. From germline, CDR1 is ENHRY and CDR2 SYGVKD.

This clonotype has at least ten counts. The V and J genes are TRBV7-2 and TRBJ2-4; D uncertain. The CDR3 extends over 16 amino acids. V dropped 1 base and J dropped 3 bases, with 13 bases sitting between them. Looked up from germline, CDR1 is SGHTA and CDR2 is FQGNSA. The DNA for the CDR3 is TGTGCCAGCAGCTTAGGGCCTGACTGGGGCAAAAACATTCAGTACTTC. Protein sequence: CASSLGPDWGKNIQYF.

This clonotype was seen only a few times. The chain is built from TRBV30 and TRBJ2-7; 8 nucleotides line up with TRBD1. V lost 2 bases to trimming and J lost 2 bases; unmatched junction nucleotides: 2. The CDR3 extends over 13 amino acids. Germline lookup yields CDR1 GTSNPN and CDR2 SVGIG (reference sequence). CDR3 in amino acids: CAWSRQGPYEQYF. CDR3 nucleotide sequence: TGTGCCTGGAGTCGACAGGGGCCCTACGAGCAGTACTTC.

The V gene is TRBV7-2, the J gene TRBJ1-2; no clear D gene. The germline V and J ends were trimmed by 3 bases and 6 bases, with 17 bases remaining between them. The CDR3 has 15 amino acids. CDR1 is SGHTA, CDR2 FQGNSA, per germline. The CDR3 is CASSLPRAVGDGYTF. DNA of the CDR3: TGTGCCAGCAGCTTGCCAAGGGCCGTCGGGGATGGCTACACCTTC.

This clonotype appeared a single time. The chain employs TRBV7-9 and TRBJ2-7; D gene unclear. CDR1 and CDR2 from the germline V gene are SEHNR and FQNEAQ (reference sequence). The length of the CDR3 is 13 residues. Between the trimmed V and J ends, which lost 5 bases and 2 bases, there was a span of 10 bases. The CDR3 spells CASSEDGPYEQYF. The DNA of the CDR3 is TGTGCCAGCAGCGAAGACGGGCCCTACGAGCAGTACTTC.

The chain uses TRBV5-1 and TRBJ1-1; D remains ambiguous. V dropped 4 bases and J dropped 4 bases, with 17 bases sitting between them. In germline, CDR1 is SGHRS, CDR2 YFSETQ. The CDR3 runs 15 residues. The CDR3 nucleotides read TGCGCCAGCAGCAGATCGAAGGGAGAGGTCACTGAAGCTTTCTTT. It specifies CASSRSKGEVTEAFF.

This clonotype was observed a handful of times. The CDR3, as DNA: TGTGCCAGCAGTAAATGGGGCAGGGCGGACACCGGGGAGCTGTTTTTT. Amino acids: CASSKWGRADTGELFF. The chain carries TRBV12-3 or TRBV12-4 and TRBJ2-2; TRBD1 is a possible D gene (5 bases). With 5 bases removed from V and 3 bases from J, the gap between germline ends came to 16 bases. This CDR3 spans 16 amino acids.

This clonotype was counted between two and nine times. J is TRBJ2-5 and V is TRBV6-5; D possibly corresponds to TRBD2 (5 bases). V was cut by 6 bases and J by 4 bases, with 18 bases left in between. The CDR3 has 15 amino acids. CDR1 is MNHEY, CDR2 SVGAGI, per germline. The chain's CDR3 is CASRYASGSRETQYF. CDR3 nucleotides: TGTGCCAGCAGATACGCGTCGGGGTCGCGAGAGACCCAGTACTTC.